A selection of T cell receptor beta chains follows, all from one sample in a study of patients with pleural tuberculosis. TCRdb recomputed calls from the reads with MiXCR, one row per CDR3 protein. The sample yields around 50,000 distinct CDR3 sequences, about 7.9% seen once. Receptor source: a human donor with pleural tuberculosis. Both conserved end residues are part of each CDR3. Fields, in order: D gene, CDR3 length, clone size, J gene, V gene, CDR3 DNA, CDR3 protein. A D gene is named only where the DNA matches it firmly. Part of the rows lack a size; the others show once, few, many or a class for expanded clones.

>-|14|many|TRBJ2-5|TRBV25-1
TGTGCCAGCAGTAGGAGGGGTGGGGAAGAGACCCAGTACTTC
CASSRRGGEETQYF
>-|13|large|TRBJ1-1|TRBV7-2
TGTGCCAGCAGCTTAGCGGGGATCGCTGAAGCTTTCTTT
CASSLAGIAEAFF
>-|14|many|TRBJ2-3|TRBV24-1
TGTGCCACCAGTGAGGAGGCCCGCACAGATACGCAGTATTTT
CATSEEARTDTQYF
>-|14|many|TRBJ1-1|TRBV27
TGTGCCAGCAGCCCCAGGGGCTTTAACACTGAAGCTTTCTTT
CASSPRGFNTEAFF
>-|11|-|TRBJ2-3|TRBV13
TGTGCCAGCAGCTCCAGGGGGGCGCAGTATTTT
CASSSRGAQYF
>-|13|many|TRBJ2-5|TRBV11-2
TGTGCCAGCAGGGGGGCAGGGCAAGAGACCCAGTACTTC
CASRGAGQETQYF
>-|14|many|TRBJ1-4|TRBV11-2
TGTGCCAGCAGCTTCCGACGGAATAATGAAAAACTGTTTTTT
CASSFRRNNEKLFF
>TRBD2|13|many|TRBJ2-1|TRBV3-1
TGTGCCAGCAGTCAAGTGGGGGGACTAGTGCAGTTCTTC
CASSQVGGLVQFF
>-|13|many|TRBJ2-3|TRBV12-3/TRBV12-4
TGTGCCAGCGGATCACGGGAGCTAGATACGCAGTATTTT
CASGSRELDTQYF
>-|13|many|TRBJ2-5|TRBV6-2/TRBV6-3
TGTGCCAGCAGTTACGGCAGAATGGAGACCCAGTACTTC
CASSYGRMETQYF
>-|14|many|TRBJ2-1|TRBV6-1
TGTGCCAGCAGTCGCCGGGGTTTCTACAATGAGCAGTTCTTC
CASSRRGFYNEQFF
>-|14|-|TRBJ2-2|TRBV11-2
TGTGCCAGCAGCTTATTCGGGGTCACCGGGGAGCTGTTTTTT
CASSLFGVTGELFF
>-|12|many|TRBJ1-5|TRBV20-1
TGCAGTGCTATCAGAAGCAATCAGCCCCAGCATTTT
CSAIRSNQPQHF
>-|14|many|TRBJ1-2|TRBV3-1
TGTGCCAGCAGCCAAGAAGGGACTAACTATGGCTACACCTTC
CASSQEGTNYGYTF
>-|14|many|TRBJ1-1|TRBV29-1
TGCAGCGTGTCCAGGCGAAGGTGGGAAGCTGAAGCTTTCTTT
CSVSRRRWEAEAFF
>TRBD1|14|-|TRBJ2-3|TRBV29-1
TGCAGCGTCAACGACAGGGTGATAGCAGATACGCAGTATTTT
CSVNDRVIADTQYF
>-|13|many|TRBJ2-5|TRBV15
TGTGCCACCAGCAGAGACAGGGAACAGACCCAGTACTTC
CATSRDREQTQYF
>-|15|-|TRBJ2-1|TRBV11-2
TGTGCCAGCAGCTTACAAACAGGGACCTACAATGAGCAGTTCTTC
CASSLQTGTYNEQFF
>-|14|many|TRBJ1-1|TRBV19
TGTGCCAGTAGTATAGGTGGTGTGAACACTGAAGCTTTCTTT
CASSIGGVNTEAFF
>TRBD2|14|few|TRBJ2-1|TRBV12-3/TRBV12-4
TGTGCCAGCGCCCCAGCGGGGAACTACAATGAGCAGTTCTTC
CASAPAGNYNEQFF
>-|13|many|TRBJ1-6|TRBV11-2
TGTGCCAGCAGCTTGTGGGCGCTCTCACCCCTCCACTTT
CASSLWALSPLHF
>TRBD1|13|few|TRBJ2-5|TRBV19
TGTGCCAGTAGTATGGGGACAGAAGAGACCCAGTACTTC
CASSMGTEETQYF
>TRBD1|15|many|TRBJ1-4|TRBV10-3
TGTGCCATCAGTGAGACGGACAGGCCGGGTGAAAAACTGTTTTTT
CAISETDRPGEKLFF
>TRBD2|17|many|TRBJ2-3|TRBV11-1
TGTGCCAGCAGCTTATCTGCGGGAGTAGGGGCAATAGATACGCAGTATTTT
CASSLSAGVGAIDTQYF
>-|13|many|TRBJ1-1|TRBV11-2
TGTGCCAGCAGCAAGACCCAGGGGACTGAAGCTTTCTTT
CASSKTQGTEAFF
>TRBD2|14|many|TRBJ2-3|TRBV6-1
TGTGCCAGCAGAGAGCAGGGAGGGCTCAATACGCAGTATTTT
CASREQGGLNTQYF
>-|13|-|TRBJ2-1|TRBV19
TGTGCCAGTAGTATCACCGCGTTCAATGAGCGGTTCTTC
CASSITAFNERFF
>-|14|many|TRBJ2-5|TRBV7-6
TGTGCCAGCAGTCCCAGAATCGCGAGCGAGACCCAGTACTTC
CASSPRIASETQYF
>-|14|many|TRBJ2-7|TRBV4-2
TGTGCCAGCAGCCAAGATTTGGCGAACTACGAGCAGTACTTC
CASSQDLANYEQYF
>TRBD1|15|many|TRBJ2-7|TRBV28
TGTGCCAGCAGCTATCCGGGACAGCTCTCCTACGAGCAGTACTTC
CASSYPGQLSYEQYF
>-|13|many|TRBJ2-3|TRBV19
TGTGCCACCCCTTTTGGGGGCACAGATACGCAGTATTTT
CATPFGGTDTQYF
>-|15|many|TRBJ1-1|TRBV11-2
TGTGCCAGCAGCTTGAATGGCGGAATGAACACTGAAGCTTTCTTT
CASSLNGGMNTEAFF
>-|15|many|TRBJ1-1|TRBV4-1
TGCGCCAGCAGCCAAGAAAGGGCCCCAGGTGCTGAAGCTTTCTTT
CASSQERAPGAEAFF
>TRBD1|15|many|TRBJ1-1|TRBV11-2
TGTGCCAGCAGCGCAATGACAGGGTTGAACACTGAAGCTTTCTTT
CASSAMTGLNTEAFF
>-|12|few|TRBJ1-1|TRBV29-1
TGCAGCGTCTTGGGTTCGAACACTGAAGCTTTCTTT
CSVLGSNTEAFF
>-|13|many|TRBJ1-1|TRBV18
TGTGCCAGCTCACCAAGGATGAACACTGAAGCTTTCTTT
CASSPRMNTEAFF
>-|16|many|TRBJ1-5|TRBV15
TGTGCCACCAGCAGAGATTTTTCGTACGGGAATCAGCCCCAGCATTTT
CATSRDFSYGNQPQHF
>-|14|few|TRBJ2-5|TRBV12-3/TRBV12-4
TGTGCCAGCAGTTTAGGATACATCCAAGAGACCCAGTACTTC
CASSLGYIQETQYF
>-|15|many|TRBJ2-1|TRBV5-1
TGCGCCAGCGGGATAACTAGCCCTAATTACAATGAGCAGTTCTTC
CASGITSPNYNEQFF
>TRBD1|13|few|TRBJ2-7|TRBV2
TGTGCCAGAGGAGGACAGGGGAACTCCGAGCAGTACTTC
CARGGQGNSEQYF
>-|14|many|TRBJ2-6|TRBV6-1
TGTGCCAGCAGCGCAGACTCTGGGGCCAACGTCCTGACTTTC
CASSADSGANVLTF
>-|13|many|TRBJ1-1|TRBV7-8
TGTGCCAGCAGCTTTTCAGGACTTCCATACGCTTTCTTT
CASSFSGLPYAFF
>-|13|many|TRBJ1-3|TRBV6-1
TGTGCCAGCAACCCCCCAGGTGCCGACACCATATATTTT
CASNPPGADTIYF
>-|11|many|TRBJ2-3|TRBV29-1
TGCAGCGGGAAATGGCTGGATACGCAGTATTTT
CSGKWLDTQYF